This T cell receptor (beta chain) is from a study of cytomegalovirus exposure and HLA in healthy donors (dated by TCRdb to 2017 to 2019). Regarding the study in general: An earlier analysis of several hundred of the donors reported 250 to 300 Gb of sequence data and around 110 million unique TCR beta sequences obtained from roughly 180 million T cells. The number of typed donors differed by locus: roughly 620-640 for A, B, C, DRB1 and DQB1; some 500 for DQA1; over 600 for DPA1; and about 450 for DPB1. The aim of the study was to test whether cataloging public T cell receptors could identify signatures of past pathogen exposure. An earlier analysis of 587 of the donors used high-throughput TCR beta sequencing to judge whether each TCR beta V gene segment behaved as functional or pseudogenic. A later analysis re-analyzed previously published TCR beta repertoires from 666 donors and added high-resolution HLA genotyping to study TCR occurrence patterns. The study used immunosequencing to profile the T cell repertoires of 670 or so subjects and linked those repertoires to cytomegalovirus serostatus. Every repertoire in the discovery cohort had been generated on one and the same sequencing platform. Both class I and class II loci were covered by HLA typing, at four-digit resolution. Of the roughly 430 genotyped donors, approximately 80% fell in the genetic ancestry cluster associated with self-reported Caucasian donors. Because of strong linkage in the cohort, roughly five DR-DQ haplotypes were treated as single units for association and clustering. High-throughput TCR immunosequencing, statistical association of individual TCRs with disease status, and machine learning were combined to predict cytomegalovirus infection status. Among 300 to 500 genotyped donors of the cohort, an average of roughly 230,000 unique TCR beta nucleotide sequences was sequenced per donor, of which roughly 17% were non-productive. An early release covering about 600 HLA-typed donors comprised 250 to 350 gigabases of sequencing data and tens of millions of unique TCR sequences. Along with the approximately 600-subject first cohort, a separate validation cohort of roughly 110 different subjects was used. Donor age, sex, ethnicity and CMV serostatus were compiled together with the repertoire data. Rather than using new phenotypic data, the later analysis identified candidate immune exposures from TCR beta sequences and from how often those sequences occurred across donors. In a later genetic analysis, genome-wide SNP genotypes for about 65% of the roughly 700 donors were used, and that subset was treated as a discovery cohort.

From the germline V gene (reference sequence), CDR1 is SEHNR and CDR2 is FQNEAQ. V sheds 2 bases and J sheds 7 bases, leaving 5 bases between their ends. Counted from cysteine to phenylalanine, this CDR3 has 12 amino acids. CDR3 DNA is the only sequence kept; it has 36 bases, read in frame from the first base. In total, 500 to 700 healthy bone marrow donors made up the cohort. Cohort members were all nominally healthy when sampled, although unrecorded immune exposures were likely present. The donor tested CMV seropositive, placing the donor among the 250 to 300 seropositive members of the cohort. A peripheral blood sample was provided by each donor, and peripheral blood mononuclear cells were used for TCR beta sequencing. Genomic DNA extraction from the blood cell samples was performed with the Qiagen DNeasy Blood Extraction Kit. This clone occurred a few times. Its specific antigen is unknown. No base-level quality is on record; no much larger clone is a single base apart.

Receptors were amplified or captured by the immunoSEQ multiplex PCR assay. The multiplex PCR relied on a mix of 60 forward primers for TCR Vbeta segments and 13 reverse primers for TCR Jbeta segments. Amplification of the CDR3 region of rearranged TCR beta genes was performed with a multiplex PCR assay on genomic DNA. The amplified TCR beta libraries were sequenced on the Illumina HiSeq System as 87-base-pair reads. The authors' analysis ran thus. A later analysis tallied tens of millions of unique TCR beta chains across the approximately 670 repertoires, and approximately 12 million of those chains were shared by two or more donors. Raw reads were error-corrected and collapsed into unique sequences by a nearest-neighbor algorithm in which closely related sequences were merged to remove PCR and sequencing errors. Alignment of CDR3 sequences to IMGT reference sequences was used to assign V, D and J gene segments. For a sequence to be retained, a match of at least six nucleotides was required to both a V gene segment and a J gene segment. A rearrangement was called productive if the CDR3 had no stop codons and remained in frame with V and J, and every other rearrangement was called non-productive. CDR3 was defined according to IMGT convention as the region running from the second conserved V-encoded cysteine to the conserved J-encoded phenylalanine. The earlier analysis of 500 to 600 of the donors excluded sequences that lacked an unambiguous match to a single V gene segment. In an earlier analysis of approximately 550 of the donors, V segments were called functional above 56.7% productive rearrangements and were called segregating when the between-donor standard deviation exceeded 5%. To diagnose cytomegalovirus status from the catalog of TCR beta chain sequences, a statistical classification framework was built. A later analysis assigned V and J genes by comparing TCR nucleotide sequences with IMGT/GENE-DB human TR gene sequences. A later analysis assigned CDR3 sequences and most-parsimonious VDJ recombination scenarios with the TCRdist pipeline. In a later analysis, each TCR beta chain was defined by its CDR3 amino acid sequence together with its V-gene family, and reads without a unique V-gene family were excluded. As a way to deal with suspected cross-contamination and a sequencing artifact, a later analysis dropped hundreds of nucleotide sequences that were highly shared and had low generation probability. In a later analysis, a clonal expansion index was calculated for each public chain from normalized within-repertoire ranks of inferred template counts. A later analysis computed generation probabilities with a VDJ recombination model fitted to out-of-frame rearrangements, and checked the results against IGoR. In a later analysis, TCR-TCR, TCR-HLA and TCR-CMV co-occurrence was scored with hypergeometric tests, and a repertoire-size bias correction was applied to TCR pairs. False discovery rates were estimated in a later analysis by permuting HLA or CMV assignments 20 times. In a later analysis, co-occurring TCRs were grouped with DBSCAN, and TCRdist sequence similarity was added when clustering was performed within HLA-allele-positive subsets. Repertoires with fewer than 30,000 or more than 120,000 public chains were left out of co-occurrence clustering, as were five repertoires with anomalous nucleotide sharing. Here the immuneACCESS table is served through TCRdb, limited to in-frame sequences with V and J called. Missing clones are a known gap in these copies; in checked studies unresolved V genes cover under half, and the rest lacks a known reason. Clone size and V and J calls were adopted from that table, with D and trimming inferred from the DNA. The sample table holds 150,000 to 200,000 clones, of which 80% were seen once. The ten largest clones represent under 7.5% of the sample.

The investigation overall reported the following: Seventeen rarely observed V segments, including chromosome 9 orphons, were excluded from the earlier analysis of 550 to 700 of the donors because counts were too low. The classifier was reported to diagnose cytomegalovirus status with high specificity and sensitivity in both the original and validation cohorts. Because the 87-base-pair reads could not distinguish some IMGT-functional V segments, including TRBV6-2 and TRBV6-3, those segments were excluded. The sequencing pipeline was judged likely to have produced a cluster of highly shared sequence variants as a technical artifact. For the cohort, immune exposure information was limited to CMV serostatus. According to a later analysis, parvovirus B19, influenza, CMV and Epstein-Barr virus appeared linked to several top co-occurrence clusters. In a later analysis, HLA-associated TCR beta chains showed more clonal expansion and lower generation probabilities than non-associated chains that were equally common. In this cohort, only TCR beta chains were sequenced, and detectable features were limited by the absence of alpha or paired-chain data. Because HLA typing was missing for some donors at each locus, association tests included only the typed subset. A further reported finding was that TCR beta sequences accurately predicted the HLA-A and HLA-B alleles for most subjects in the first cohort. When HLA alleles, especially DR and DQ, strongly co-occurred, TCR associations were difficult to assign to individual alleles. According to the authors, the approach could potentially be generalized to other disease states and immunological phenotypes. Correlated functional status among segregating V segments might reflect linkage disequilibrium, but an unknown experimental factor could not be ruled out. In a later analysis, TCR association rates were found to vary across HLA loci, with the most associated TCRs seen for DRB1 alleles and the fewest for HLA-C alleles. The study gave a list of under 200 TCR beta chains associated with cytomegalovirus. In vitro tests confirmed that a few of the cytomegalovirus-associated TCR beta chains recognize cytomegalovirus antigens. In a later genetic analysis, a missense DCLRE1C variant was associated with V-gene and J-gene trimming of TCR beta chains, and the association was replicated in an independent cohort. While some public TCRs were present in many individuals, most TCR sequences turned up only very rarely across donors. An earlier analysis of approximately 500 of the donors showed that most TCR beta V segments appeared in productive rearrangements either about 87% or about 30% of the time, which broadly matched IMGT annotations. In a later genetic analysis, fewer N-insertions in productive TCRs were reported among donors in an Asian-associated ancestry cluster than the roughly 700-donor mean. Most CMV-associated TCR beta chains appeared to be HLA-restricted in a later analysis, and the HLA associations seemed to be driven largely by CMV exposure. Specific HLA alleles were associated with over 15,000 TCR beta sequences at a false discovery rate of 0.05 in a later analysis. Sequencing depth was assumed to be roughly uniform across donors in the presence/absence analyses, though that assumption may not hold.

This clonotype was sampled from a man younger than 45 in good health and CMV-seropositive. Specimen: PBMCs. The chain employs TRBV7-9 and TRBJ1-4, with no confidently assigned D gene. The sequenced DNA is TGTGCCAGCAGCTTAAGCGGTGAAAAACTGTTTTTT. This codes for CASSLSGEKLFF.